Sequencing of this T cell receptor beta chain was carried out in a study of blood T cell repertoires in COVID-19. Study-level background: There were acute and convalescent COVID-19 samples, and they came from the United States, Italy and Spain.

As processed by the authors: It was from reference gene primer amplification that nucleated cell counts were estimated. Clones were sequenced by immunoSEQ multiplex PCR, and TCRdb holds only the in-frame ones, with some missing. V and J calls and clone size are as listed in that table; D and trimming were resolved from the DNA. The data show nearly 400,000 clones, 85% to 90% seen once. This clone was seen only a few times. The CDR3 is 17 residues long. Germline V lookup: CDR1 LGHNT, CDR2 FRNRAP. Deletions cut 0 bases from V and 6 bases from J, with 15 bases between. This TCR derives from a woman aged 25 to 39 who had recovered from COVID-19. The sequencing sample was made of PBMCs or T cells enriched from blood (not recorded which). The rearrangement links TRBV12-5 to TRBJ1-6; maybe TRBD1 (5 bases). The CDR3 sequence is CASGLVAPGRGNSPLHF. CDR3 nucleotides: TGTGCTAGTGGTTTGGTGGCCCCGGGTAGGGGTAATTCACCCCTCCACTTT. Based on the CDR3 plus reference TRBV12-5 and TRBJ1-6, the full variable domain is DARVTQTPRHKVTEMGQEVTMRCQPILGHNTVFWYRQTMMQGLELLAYFRNRAPLDDSGMPKDRFSAEMPDATLATLKIQPSEPRDSAVYFCASGLVAPGRGNSPLHFGNGTRLTVT.